A selection of T cell receptor beta chains follows, all from one sample in a study of T-cell reconstitution after alpha-beta-depleted transplantation in children. In TCRdb, the PCR reads were re-called with MiXCR into one record per CDR3 protein. Of some 310,000 distinct CDR3 sequences listed, around 25% are singletons. Specimen: PBMCs, mostly from graft donor cells, collected 180 days after TCRalphabeta/CD19-depleted stem cell transplant. The receptor source for this set is a male patient younger than 18 who had a stem cell transplant for acute lymphoblastic leukemia, so the T cells may come from the graft donor. Both conserved end residues are part of each CDR3. D genes are given only for firm matches. Where a row states a size, it is once, few, many or the class of an expanded clone; other rows omit it.

clone_size j_call d_call v_call cdr3_nt cdr3_aa
few TRBJ2-1 NA TRBV6-5 TGTGCCAGCAGTTCCCTCGGGCTAGCGAACAATGAGCAGTTCTTC CASSSLGLANNEQFF
NA TRBJ2-1 NA TRBV5-1 TGCGCCTGCAACCGGGACCGTCAGAGCGATGAGCAGTTCTTC CACNRDRQSDEQFF
NA TRBJ1-2 NA TRBV27 TGTGCCAGCATGAGAGGGGTAGGAGGTATGAGCTATGGCTACACCTTC CASMRGVGGMSYGYTF
NA TRBJ1-2 NA TRBV5-5 TGTGCCAGCAACTTGGGGGGACACGGAGGCTACACCTTC CASNLGGHGGYTF
few TRBJ2-5 NA TRBV11-2 TGTGCCAGCAGCTCTATATCCCCAGGGAGGAGGGAGACCCAGTACTTC CASSSISPGRRETQYF
few TRBJ2-3 NA TRBV6-1 TGTGCCAGCACTACCTTCGGCACAGATACGCAGTATTTT CASTTFGTDTQYF
NA TRBJ2-1 NA TRBV4-1 TGCGCCAGCAGCCTCCTTGTGGTCCGGACGAGGAGCTCCTACAATGAGCAGTTCTTC CASSLLVVRTRSSYNEQFF
NA TRBJ2-2 NA TRBV5-1 TGCGCCAGCAGCTTGGCTCTAGGGCGAGTTCAGGACACCGGGGAGCTGTTTTTT CASSLALGRVQDTGELFF
few TRBJ1-3 NA TRBV6-1 TGTGCCAGCTCCTCCGCCGGAAACACCATATATTTT CASSSAGNTIYF
few TRBJ2-7 TRBD1 TRBV7-7 TGTGCCAGCAGTTCGGACAGGGAGCACGAGCAGTACTTC CASSSDREHEQYF
NA TRBJ2-2 NA TRBV6-5 TGTGCCAGCAGTTACTGGCTGGGGTTGGCCGGGGAGCTGTTTTTT CASSYWLGLAGELFF